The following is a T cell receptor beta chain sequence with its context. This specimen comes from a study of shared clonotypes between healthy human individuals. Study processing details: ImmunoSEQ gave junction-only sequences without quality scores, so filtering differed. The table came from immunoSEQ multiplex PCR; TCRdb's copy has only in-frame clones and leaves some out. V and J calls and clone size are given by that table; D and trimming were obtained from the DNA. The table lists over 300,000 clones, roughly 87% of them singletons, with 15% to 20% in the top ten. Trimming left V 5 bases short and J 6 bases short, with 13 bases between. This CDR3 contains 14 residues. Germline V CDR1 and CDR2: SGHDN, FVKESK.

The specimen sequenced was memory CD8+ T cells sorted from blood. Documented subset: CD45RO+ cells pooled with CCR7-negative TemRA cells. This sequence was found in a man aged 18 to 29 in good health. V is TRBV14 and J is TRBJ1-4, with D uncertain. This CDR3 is CASSSEDLDEKLFF. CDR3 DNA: TGTGCCAGCAGCTCCGAGGATCTGGATGAAAAACTGTTTTTT.